One sample yielded the 31 T cell receptor beta chains listed below, sequenced in a study of molecular identifiers for immune sequencing clone quantification. TCRdb used MiXCR to reprocess the PCR reads, holding one entry per CDR3 protein. The sample lists more than 450,000 distinct CDR3 sequences, about a fifth occurring once. The specimen was naive CD8+ T cells from blood, with Jurkat cell RNA spiked in. Subset in this sample: FACS-sorted CD8+CD4-CCR7+CD45RA+ naive T cells. The receptors come from a human donor in good health. Some libraries in this study had Jurkat cell RNA spiked in.

This clonotype has only a few counts. The chain carries TRBV11-2 and TRBJ1-3; no reliable D call. CDR3 length equals 17 residues. Deletions cut 1 base from V and 0 bases from J, with 13 bases between. Germline V gene data show CDR1 as SGHAT and CDR2 as FQNNGV. Here the CDR3 DNA reads TGTGCCAGCAGCTTAGGGGTACTGGGTTTCTCTGGAAACACCATATATTTT. This encodes CASSLGVLGFSGNTIYF.

This clonotype was seen more than once but under ten times. The chain employs TRBV6-2 or TRBV6-3 and TRBJ2-2; the D gene could be TRBD1 or TRBD2 (5 bases each). The germline CDR1 and CDR2 sequences are MNHEY and SVGEGT. The CDR3 spans 15 residues. V shed 1 base and J shed 4 bases, with 10 bases lying between them. The CDR3 nucleotides are TGTGCCAGCAGTTACTACGGGACCGTCACCGGGGAGCTGTTTTTT. Residues: CASSYYGTVTGELFF.

The V and J genes are TRBV30 and TRBJ1-1; D call uncertain. Deletions cut 4 bases from V and 2 bases from J, with 17 bases between. This CDR3 is built from 15 residues. Germline CDR1 GTSNPN, CDR2 SVGIG (reference sequence). The CDR3 protein is CAWTGPHGTNTEAFF. CDR3 in DNA: TGTGCCTGGACCGGACCTCACGGAACAAACACTGAAGCTTTCTTT.

This clonotype has ten or more counts. This chain joins TRBV11-2 and TRBJ2-5; 12 nucleotides align to TRBD2. This CDR3 has 16 amino acids. The germline CDR1 and CDR2 sequences are SGHAT and FQNNGV. The trim removed 5 bases at V and 1 base at J, leaving 5 bases unmatched. Here the CDR3 DNA reads TGTGCCAGCAGCCTAGCGGGGGGGCGATCCCAAGAGACCCAGTACTTC. Translation: CASSLAGGRSQETQYF.

At least ten counts were recorded for this clonotype. The V gene is TRBV6-2 or TRBV6-3, the J gene TRBJ2-7, with a possible D match to TRBD2 (6 bases). Trimming took 2 bases from V and 3 from J, leaving 17 bases between them. This CDR3 region has 16 residues. Germline CDR1 MNHEY, CDR2 SVGEGT. The CDR3 coding sequence is TGTGCCAGCAGTTACGGCCTTGGCGGGACCCGCTACGAGCAGTACTTC. It specifies CASSYGLGGTRYEQYF.

This clonotype was recorded at least ten times. The chain joins TRBV6-2 or TRBV6-3 to TRBJ2-7, with D perhaps being TRBD1 or TRBD2 (5 bases each). Per germline, CDR1 MNHEY and CDR2 SVGEGT. The CDR3 covers 15 residues. The V end was cut by 5 bases, the J end by 4 bases, with 18 bases between. The DNA of the CDR3 is TGTGCCAGCAGTCCCGGGGCTCCAGCCAGGTACGAGCAGTACTTC. Protein product: CASSPGAPARYEQYF.

This chain connects TRBV20-1 to TRBJ1-1; 8 bases match TRBD1. The CDR3 covers 14 residues. Germline CDR1 DFQATT, CDR2 SNEGSKA (reference sequence). The CDR3 reads CIDPRGPPNTEAFF. In nucleotides, the CDR3 is TGCATAGACCCCAGGGGGCCACCGAACACTGAAGCTTTCTTT.

The chain employs TRBV12-3 or TRBV12-4 and TRBJ2-1; no firm D call. The V gene lost 7 bases and the J gene lost 7 bases, with 11 bases spanning the gap. This CDR3 contains 12 residues. CDR3 DNA sequence: TGTGCCAGCACCCCCTTAACTAATGAGCAGTTCTTC. Amino acids: CASTPLTNEQFF.

The sample holds a few counts of this clonotype. This chain connects TRBV29-1 to TRBJ2-7; a possible D gene is TRBD2 (7 bases). In germline, CDR1 is SQVTM, CDR2 ANQGSEA. This CDR3 is built from 12 residues. V was trimmed by 6 bases and J by 7 bases, leaving 16 bases between them. The CDR3 bases are TGCAGCGTGGGAGGGGGGGCCGGGGAGCAGTACTTC. Protein: CSVGGGAGEQYF.

This clonotype was recorded at least ten times. The gene calls are TRBV5-4 and TRBJ2-5, with a weak D call TRBD1 (5 bases). The germline V gene encodes CDR1 SGHNT and CDR2 YYREEE (reference sequence). V was pared by 5 bases and J by 13 bases, with 21 bases between. The CDR3 length is 13 residues. CDR3 nucleotide sequence: TGTGCCAGCAGACTACTACCGGACACCCTTTGGTACTTC. Amino acid sequence: CASRLLPDTLWYF.

This clonotype was detected a few times. This rearrangement joins TRBV4-1 to TRBJ2-1; 8 bases fit TRBD1. Germline CDR1 is MGHRA and CDR2 is YSYEKL. Trimming cost V 3 bases and J 5 bases; bases outside gene matches: 6. This CDR3 contains 15 residues. For the CDR3, the DNA is TGCGCCAGCAGCCAGCAGGACAGGGAAAACAATGAGCAGTTCTTC. This encodes CASSQQDRENNEQFF.

In DNA, the CDR3 is TGCAGTGCTAGAGATCTGGGAGGGACTGGAAACACCATATATTTT. Its protein is CSARDLGGTGNTIYF. This sequence joins TRBV20-1 and TRBJ1-3; no clear D. In germline, CDR1 is DFQATT, CDR2 SNEGSKA (reference sequence). The CDR3 spans 15 residues. V was cut by 0 bases and J by 2 bases, with 11 bases left in between.

The J gene is TRBJ1-5, the V gene TRBV4-3; 7 bases match TRBD1. Germline CDR1 is LGHNA and CDR2 is YSLEER. V dropped 2 bases and J dropped 7; count of bases not matched to a gene: 5. CDR3 size: 14 residues. The CDR3 DNA is TGCGCCAGCAGCCAATCTAGGGACAGCCAGCCCCAGCATTTT. Its translation is CASSQSRDSQPQHF.

This clonotype came up a few times. J is TRBJ2-5 and V is TRBV6-5; D perhaps matches TRBD1 (5 bases). V was pared by 4 bases and J by 5 bases, with 11 bases between. The CDR3 runs to 13 residues. Germline V gene lookup returns CDR1 MNHEY and CDR2 SVGAGI. CDR3: CASSSWGLETQYF. The CDR3 DNA follows: TGTGCCAGCAGTTCCTGGGGCCTGGAGACCCAGTACTTC.

The rearrangement links TRBV6-5 to TRBJ2-5; D is uncertain. The V and J ends lost 4 bases and 1 base respectively, with 13 bases between them. This CDR3 region has 15 residues. Germline V lookup: CDR1 MNHEY, CDR2 SVGAGI. The CDR3 DNA sequence: TGTGCCAGCAGTTCTCACTCACAGCCCCAAGAGACCCAGTACTTC. Its protein is CASSSHSQPQETQYF.

About this clonotype itself: The CDR3 carries no conserved terminal phenylalanine or tryptophan, so it likely arises from a read error. The chain combines TRBV20-1 with TRBJ1-6, with 7 bases fitting TRBD1. Germline V gene data show CDR1 as DFQATT and CDR2 as SNEGSKA (reference sequence). The CDR3 sequence is 17 residues long. V was pared by 4 bases and J by 3 bases, with 12 bases of the junction left unmatched. CDR3 bases: TGCAGTGCTAATCCTACAGGGGTTCGTGTCTATAATTCACCCCTCCACCTT. Its translation is CSANPTGVRVYNSPLHL.

The table lists this clonotype with a few counts. The chain is built from TRBV6-5 and TRBJ1-2; D uncertain. The V gene lost 2 bases and the J gene lost 0 bases, with 22 bases spanning the gap. The CDR3 consists of 19 residues. Germline CDR1 and CDR2: MNHEY and SVGAGI. The CDR3, as DNA: TGTGCCAGCAGTTACGAAACCGACCCCTCTGAGAGAACTAACTATGGCTACACCTTC. It codes for CASSYETDPSERTNYGYTF.

This clonotype was picked up a small number of times. CDR3 DNA: TGTGCCAGCAGCGTAGTGGGACAAGGGGGTCCTGAGCAGTTCTTC. Translating gives CASSVVGQGGPEQFF. V and J are TRBV9 and TRBJ2-1, with D perhaps matching TRBD1 (6 bases). CDR3 length equals 15 residues. Deletions cut 0 bases from V and 9 bases from J, with 16 bases between. Germline lookup yields CDR1 SGDLS and CDR2 YYNGEE. Filled out from reference TRBV9 and TRBJ2-1, the complete variable domain reads DSGVTQTPKHLITATGQRVTLRCSPRSGDLSVYWYQQSLDQGLQFLIQYYNGEERAKGNILERFSAQQFPDLHSELNLSSLELGDSALYFCASSVVGQGGPEQFFGPGTRLTVL.

V is TRBV11-2 and J is TRBJ2-3, with 8 positions matching TRBD1. Germline assignment: CDR1 SGHAT and CDR2 FQNNGV. This CDR3 is built from 16 residues. Trimming removed 0 bases from V and 4 bases from J; junction bases left unmatched: 6. The CDR3 DNA follows: TGTGCCAGCAGCTTAGAACCAGGGGGCCCGCCAGATACGCAGTATTTT. Translated: CASSLEPGGPPDTQYF.

The table lists this clonotype with a few counts. V gene TRBV20-1 combines with J gene TRBJ2-2, with D perhaps matching TRBD2 (5 bases). The germline CDR1 and CDR2 sequences are DFQATT and SNEGSKA (reference sequence). The ends were cut back, 0 bases at V and 0 bases at J, with 11 bases in the middle. This CDR3 has 16 residues. In DNA, the CDR3 is TGCAGTGCTAGAGACGAGGGTTACGCGAACACCGGGGAGCTGTTTTTT. It translates to CSARDEGYANTGELFF.

This clonotype was counted at least ten times. The chain has TRBV7-2 and TRBJ2-1; D not resolved. Trimming left V 1 base short and J 5 bases short, with 6 bases between. CDR3 length: 13 amino acids. The germline gives CDR1 SGHTA, CDR2 FQGNSA. The CDR3 here is CASSLDSHNEQFF. The CDR3 DNA reads as TGTGCCAGCAGCTTAGACAGCCACAATGAGCAGTTCTTC.

Concerning this clonotype itself: This may arise from a read error, as a much more abundant clone is one base away. J is TRBJ2-2 and V is TRBV27; 9 bases are a match to TRBD1. The V gene end was trimmed by 5 bases and the J gene end by 4 bases; junction bases not matched to a gene: 20. Germline CDR1 reads MNHEY; CDR2 reads SMNVEV (reference sequence). The CDR3 covers 20 residues. This chain's CDR3 is CASSTITGTGWYSSTGELFF. CDR3 coding DNA: TGTGCCAGCAGTACGATTACCGGGACAGGGTGGTATAGTAGCACCGGGGAGCTGTTTTTT.

On this clonotype: A much larger clone lies one base from this, so it may be a read error. The V gene is TRBV5-1, the J gene TRBJ1-1, with D tentatively TRBD1 (5 bases). Germline V lookup: CDR1 SGHRS, CDR2 YFSETQ. The CDR3 length is 13 residues. The chain's CDR3 is CTSSFAGDTEAFF. The CDR3 region has the DNA TGCACCAGCAGCTTTGCGGGGGACACTGAAGCTTTCTTT.

The sample holds many counts of this clonotype. The chain uses TRBV27 and TRBJ1-1, with TRBD1 identical over 11 bases. This CDR3 region has 14 residues. Germline V gene sequence: CDR1 MNHEY, CDR2 SMNVEV (reference sequence). With V trimmed by 7 bases and J by 4 bases, 5 bases remained unmatched. The CDR3 bases are TGTGCCAGCAAACGGACAGGGGGCCTCACTGAAGCTTTCTTT. Translation gives CASKRTGGLTEAFF.

This clonotype came up once. This may be a read error, as it is one base from a much larger clone. The CDR3 does not close with the conserved phenylalanine or tryptophan, likely indicating a read error. The CDR3 region is CASSPSGRDSTDTQYS. The CDR3 nucleotides are TGTGCCAGCAGTCCTAGCGGGAGAGATAGCACAGATACGCAGTATTCT. The rearrangement uses TRBV12-3 or TRBV12-4 and TRBJ2-3, with TRBD2 matching over 10 bases. The V gene end was trimmed by 5 bases and the J gene end by 0 bases; junction bases not matched to a gene: 5. The CDR3 totals 16 residues.

This clonotype was seen many times. This chain uses TRBV29-1 with TRBJ2-2, with TRBD1 matching 7 bases. Looked up from germline, CDR1 is SQVTM and CDR2 is ANQGSEA. V gave up 3 bases and J gave up 7 bases; unmatched junction bases: 14. The CDR3 loop spans 16 amino acids. CDR3 sequence: CSVEGLAGGLVGELFF. CDR3 sequence (DNA): TGCAGCGTTGAGGGCCTGGCAGGGGGATTGGTCGGGGAGCTGTTTTTT.

The chain carries TRBV21-1 and TRBJ2-7; the table's D call, TRBD2, was not checked against the DNA. TRBV21-1 is reported as a pseudogene. CDR3 length equals 16 residues. The CDR3 sequence is CASSKGWDLPSYEQYF. CDR3 coding DNA: TGTGCCAGCAGCAAAGGGTGGGACTTACCCTCCTACGAGCAGTACTTC.

The chain couples TRBV11-2 to TRBJ2-1, with 9 bases that match TRBD2. The germline V gene encodes CDR1 SGHAT and CDR2 FQNNGV. V shed 1 base and J 4 bases; nucleotides not matched to a gene: 5. The CDR3 is 16 amino acids. CDR3 loop: CASSLGLAGLYNEQFF. In nucleotides, the CDR3 is TGTGCCAGCAGCTTAGGGCTAGCGGGGCTTTACAATGAGCAGTTCTTC.

The V and J genes are TRBV12-3 or TRBV12-4 and TRBJ2-5; tentative D call: TRBD1 (8 bases). V dropped 8 bases and J dropped 2 bases, with 15 bases sitting between them. This CDR3 has 14 amino acids. The CDR3 sequence: CASRGDRRQETQYF. The CDR3 DNA sequence: TGTGCCAGCCGGGGGGACAGGAGGCAAGAGACCCAGTACTTC.

This clonotype was found a few times. This rearrangement joins TRBV7-9 to TRBJ2-2; 11 bases line up with TRBD1. Looked up from germline, CDR1 is SEHNR and CDR2 is FQNEAQ (reference sequence). V lost 5 bases and J lost 4; bases outside the gene matches: 6. The CDR3 runs to 16 residues. CDR3 nucleotides: TGTGCCAGCAGCCCTACGGACAGGGGGCCCACCGGGGAGCTGTTTTTT. Protein sequence: CASSPTDRGPTGELFF.

V usage is TRBV29-1 and J usage is TRBJ2-7; D is unclear. The CDR3 totals 13 residues. Germline CDR1 reads SQVTM; CDR2 reads ANQGSEA. V lost 6 bases and J lost 2, with 14 bases in between. In DNA, the CDR3 is TGCAGCGTCATCATAGGGCCAGCCTACGAGCAGTACTTC. It encodes CSVIIGPAYEQYF.